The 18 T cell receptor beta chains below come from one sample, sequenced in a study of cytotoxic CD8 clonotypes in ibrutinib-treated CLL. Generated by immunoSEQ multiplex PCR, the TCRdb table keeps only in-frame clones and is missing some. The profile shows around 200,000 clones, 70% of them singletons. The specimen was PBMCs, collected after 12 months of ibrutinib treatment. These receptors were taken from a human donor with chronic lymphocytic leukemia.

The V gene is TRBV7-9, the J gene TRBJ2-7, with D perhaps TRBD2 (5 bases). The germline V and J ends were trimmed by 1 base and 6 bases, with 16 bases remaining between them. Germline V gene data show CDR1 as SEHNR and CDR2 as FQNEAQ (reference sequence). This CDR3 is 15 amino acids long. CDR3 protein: CASSLETSFHSEQYF. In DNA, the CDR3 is TGTGCCAGCAGCTTAGAAACTAGTTTCCATTCCGAGCAGTACTTC.

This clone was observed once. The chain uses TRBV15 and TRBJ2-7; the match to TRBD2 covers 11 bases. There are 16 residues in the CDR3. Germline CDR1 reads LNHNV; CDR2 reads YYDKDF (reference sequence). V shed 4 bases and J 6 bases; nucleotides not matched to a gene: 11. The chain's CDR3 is CATSILAGGAPGEQYF. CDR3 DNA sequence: TGTGCCACCAGCATATTAGCGGGGGGGGCTCCCGGCGAGCAGTACTTC.

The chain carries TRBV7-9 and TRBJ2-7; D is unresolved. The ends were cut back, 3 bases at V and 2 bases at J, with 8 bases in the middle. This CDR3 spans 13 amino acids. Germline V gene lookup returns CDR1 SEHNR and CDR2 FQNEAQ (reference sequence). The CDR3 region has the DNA TGTGCCAGCAGCTTTGGGGATGCCTACGAGCAGTACTTC. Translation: CASSFGDAYEQYF.

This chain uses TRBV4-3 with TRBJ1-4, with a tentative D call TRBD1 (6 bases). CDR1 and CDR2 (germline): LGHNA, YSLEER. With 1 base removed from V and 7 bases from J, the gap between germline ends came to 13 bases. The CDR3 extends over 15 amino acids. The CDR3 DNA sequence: TGCGCCAGCAGCCAAGGAGCAGGGGTTGGTGAAAAACTGTTTTTT. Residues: CASSQGAGVGEKLFF.

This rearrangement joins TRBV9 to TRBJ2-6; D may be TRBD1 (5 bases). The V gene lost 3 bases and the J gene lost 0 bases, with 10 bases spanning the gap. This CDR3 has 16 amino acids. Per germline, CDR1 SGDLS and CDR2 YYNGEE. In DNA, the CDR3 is TGTGCCAGCAGCGCCCGACAGCGCTCTGGGGCCAACGTCCTGACTTTC. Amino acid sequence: CASSARQRSGANVLTF.

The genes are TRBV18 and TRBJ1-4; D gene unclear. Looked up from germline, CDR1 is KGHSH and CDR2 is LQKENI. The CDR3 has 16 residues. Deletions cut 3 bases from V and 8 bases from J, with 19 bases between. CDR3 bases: TGTGCCAGCTCACCCTCGCCAGCCGGGCAGGAGGAAAAACTGTTTTTT. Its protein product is CASSPSPAGQEEKLFF.

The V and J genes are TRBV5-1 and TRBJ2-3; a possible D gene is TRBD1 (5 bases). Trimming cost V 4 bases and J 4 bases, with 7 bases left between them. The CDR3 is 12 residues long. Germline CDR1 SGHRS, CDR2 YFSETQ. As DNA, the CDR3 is TGCGCCAGCAGCGTGGGGCCAGATACGCAGTATTTT. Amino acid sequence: CASSVGPDTQYF.

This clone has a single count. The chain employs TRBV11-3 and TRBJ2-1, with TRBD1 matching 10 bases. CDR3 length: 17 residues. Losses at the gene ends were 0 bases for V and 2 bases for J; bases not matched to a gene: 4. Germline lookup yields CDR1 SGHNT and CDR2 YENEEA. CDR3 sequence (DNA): TGTGCCAGCAGCTTAGAAACCGGGACAGGGGCCTACAATGAGCAGTTCTTC. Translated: CASSLETGTGAYNEQFF. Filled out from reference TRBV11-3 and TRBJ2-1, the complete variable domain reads EAGVVQSPRYKIIEKKQPVAFWCNPISGHNTLYWYLQNLGQGPELLIRYENEEAVDDSQLPKDRFSAERLKGVDSTLKIQPAELGDSAVYLCASSLETGTGAYNEQFFGPGTRLTVL.

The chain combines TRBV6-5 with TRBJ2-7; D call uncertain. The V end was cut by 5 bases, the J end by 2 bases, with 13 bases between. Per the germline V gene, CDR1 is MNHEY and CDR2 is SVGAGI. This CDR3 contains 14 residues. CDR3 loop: CASSHPLKAYEQYF. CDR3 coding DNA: TGTGCCAGCAGTCACCCCCTGAAGGCCTACGAGCAGTACTTC.

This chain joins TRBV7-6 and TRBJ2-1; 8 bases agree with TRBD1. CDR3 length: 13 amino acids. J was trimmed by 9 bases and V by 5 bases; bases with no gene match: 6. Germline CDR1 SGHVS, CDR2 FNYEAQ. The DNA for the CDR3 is TGTGCCAGCAGCCCCCCAGGGGGCCGTGAGCAGTTCTTC. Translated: CASSPPGGREQFF.

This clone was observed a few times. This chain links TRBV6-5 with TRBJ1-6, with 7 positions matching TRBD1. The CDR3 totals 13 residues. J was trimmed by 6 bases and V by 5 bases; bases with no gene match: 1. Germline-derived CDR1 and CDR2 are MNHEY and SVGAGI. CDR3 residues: CASSGDSNSPLHF. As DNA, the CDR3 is TGTGCCAGCAGTGGGGACAGTAATTCACCCCTCCACTTT.

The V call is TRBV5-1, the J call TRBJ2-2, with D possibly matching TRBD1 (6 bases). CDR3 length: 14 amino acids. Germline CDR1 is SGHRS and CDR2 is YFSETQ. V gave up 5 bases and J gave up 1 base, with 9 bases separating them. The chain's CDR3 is CASSGGENTGELFF. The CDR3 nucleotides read TGCGCCAGCAGTGGGGGCGAGAACACCGGGGAGCTGTTTTTT.

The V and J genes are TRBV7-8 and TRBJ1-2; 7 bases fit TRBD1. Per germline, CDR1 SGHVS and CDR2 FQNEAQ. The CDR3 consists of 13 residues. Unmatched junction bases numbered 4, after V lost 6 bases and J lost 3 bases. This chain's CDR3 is CASSQDRDYGYTF. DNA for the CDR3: TGTGCCAGCAGTCAAGACAGGGACTATGGCTACACCTTC.

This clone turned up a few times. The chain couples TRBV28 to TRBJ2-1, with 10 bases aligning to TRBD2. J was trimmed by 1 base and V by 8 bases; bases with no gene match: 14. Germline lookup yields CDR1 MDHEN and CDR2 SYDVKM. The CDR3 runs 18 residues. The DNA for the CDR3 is TGTGCCAGCCCCCCCGGGGCTAGCGGGAGATGGTCCTACAATGAGCAGTTCTTC. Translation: CASPPGASGRWSYNEQFF.

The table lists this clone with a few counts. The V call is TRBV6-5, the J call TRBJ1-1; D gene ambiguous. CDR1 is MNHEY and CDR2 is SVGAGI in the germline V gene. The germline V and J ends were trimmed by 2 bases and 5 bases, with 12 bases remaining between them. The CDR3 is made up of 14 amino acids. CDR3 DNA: TGTGCCAGCAGTTACACTATCAGAGGGACTGAAGCTTTCTTT. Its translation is CASSYTIRGTEAFF.

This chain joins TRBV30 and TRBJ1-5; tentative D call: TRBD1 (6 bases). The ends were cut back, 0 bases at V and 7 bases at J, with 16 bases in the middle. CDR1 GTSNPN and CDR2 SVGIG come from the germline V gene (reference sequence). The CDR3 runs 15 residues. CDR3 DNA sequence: TGTGCCTGGAGTGTACTTTCAGGGGTGGGGCAGCCCCAGCATTTT. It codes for CAWSVLSGVGQPQHF.

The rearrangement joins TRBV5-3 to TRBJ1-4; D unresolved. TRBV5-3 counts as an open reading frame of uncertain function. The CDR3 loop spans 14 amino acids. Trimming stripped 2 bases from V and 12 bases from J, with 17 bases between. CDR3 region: CARSFGGGPSELFF. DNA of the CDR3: TGTGCCAGAAGCTTCGGCGGTGGGCCGTCGGAACTGTTTTTT.

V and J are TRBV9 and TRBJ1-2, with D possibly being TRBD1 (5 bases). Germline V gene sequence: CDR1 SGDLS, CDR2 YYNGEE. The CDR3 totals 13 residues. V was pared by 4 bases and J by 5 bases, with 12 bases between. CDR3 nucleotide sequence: TGTGCCAGCAGCCAAACGACAGATTATGGCTACACCTTC. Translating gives CASSQTTDYGYTF.